The source of this T cell receptor beta chain is a study of shared clonotypes between healthy human individuals. Unsorted PBMC DNA was sequenced on ten immunoSEQ deep assay plates. Study processing details: For the immunoSEQ data, sequences were junction-only without quality scores, so filtering differed. TCRdb keeps only in-frame clones here, not all; method: immunoSEQ multiplex PCR. V and J calls and clone size are those listed in that table; D and trimming were worked out from the DNA. The sample has around 450,000 clones, 70% to 80% seen once. With 6 bases removed from V and 5 bases from J, the gap between germline ends came to 11 bases. CDR3 length equals 12 residues. The V gene's germline CDR1 is KGHSH and CDR2 LQKENI. The healthy adult donors were HIV-negative and reported no recent acute infections or vaccinations. For this clone: Antigen: not known.

General study points: Sampling included only blood; tissue repertoires likely differ.

The V call is TRBV18, the J call TRBJ2-7; D unresolved. The clonotype comes from a woman in her thirties or forties in good health. Some clones in this sample may be carry-over from other donors' samples. Sequencing was done on a sample of PBMCs. In DNA form, the CDR3 reads TGTGCCAGCTCCCCAAGGGCTCACGAGCAGTACTTC. Residues: CASSPRAHEQYF.